This T cell receptor beta chain was observed in a study of blood T cell repertoires in COVID-19. Overall study context: The United States, Italy and Spain were the sources of the acute and convalescent COVID-19 samples.

Measured with immunoSEQ multiplex PCR; TCRdb has only the in-frame clones, and not every one. In the table there are 300,000 or so clones, nearly 90% of which are singletons. Germline lookup yields CDR1 SGHRS and CDR2 YFSETQ. Trimming cost V 3 bases and J 1 base; bases outside gene matches: 9. The CDR3 is 17 amino acids. Cohorts were assigned according to the clinical history that participants reported. The study counted Cohort 3 donors as recovered given two negative PCRs, clearance, or symptom resolution. Sample: PBMCs or T cells enriched from blood (not recorded which). The clonotype comes from a woman under 40 who had recovered from COVID-19. The chain links TRBV5-1 to TRBJ2-1; 8 nucleotides align to TRBD1. CDR3 sequence (DNA): TGCGCCAGCAGCTCCGTACCAACAGGGGGGTCCTACAATGAGCAGTTCTTC. As protein: CASSSVPTGGSYNEQFF.